This T cell receptor (beta chain) was recovered during a study of T cells after yellow fever vaccination. Germline V CDR1 and CDR2: DFQATT, SNEGSKA (reference sequence). This CDR3 is 13 amino acids long. Trimming at V came to 8 bases and at J to 3 bases, leaving 5 bases not matched to a gene. This clonotype was seen at least ten times. One entry per CDR3 protein, called by TCRdb with MiXCR from the 5' RACE reads. The repertoire has roughly 150,000 distinct CDR3 sequences, approximately 7.7% of them found once; the top ten carry roughly 0.76%. The source of this sequence is a man aged 25-40 years who received the YFV17D yellow fever vaccine. The sequencing used CD4+ T cells sorted from PBMCs, collected 5 days after the yellow fever booster vaccination. V usage is TRBV20-1 and J usage is TRBJ2-3, with TRBD2 matching over 10 bases. CDR3 protein: CSLAGVGTDTQYF. CDR3 nucleotide sequence: TGCAGTCTAGCGGGAGTTGGGACAGATACGCAGTATTTT.